This T cell receptor (beta chain) was captured in a study of blood T cell repertoires in COVID-19 (dated by TCRdb to about 2020). A note on the overall study: The collaborator samples originated in the United States, Italy and Spain and spanned the acute and convalescent phases of COVID-19. The prospective study material was composed of cDNA or gDNA derived from T cells, B-cell-depleted T cells, or PBMCs. Subjects who had been exposed to COVID-19, were actively infected with it, or had recovered from it provided the deeply sampled blood TCRbeta repertoires that made up the dataset. A freely available public database, intended as a resource for researchers studying the immune response to SARS-CoV-2, is where the repertoires were released. The samples were drawn from two sources: the first 160 participants of the ongoing ImmuneRACE study, and over 1,000 subjects contributed by 6 global collaborators. The sample metadata nearly always contained a de-identified subject ID, COVID-19 status, age in years and sex. Where available, HLA class I and class II types were obtained from metadata supplied by the sample provider rather than from assay-based typing. Points the paper makes about the study in general: Clinical and demographic metadata were provided uncurated, with the amount varying by source and participant.

From cysteine to phenylalanine, the CDR3 is 16 amino acids long. The DNA shown is the 48-base CDR3, in frame from base 1. Sequences SGHTA (CDR1) and FQGNSA (CDR2) are obtained from the germline V gene. At the junction V is shortened by 1 base and J by 7 bases, with 19 bases in between. The immunoSEQ Assay, a bias-controlled multiplex PCR, was used to amplify TCRbeta CDR3 regions from genomic DNA. The original pipeline was this. The number of nucleated cells in each sample was estimated by amplification of reference gene primers within the assay. To quantify the absolute abundance of each unique TCRbeta CDR3 rearrangement, sequence reads were collapsed and filtered. For each sample, productive Simpson clonality was calculated as the square root of Simpson's diversity index across productive rearrangements. Held by TCRdb, this immuneACCESS table contains in-frame sequences only and omits some clones. Under half of the omission traces to an unresolved V gene where checked; the cause of the rest is unknown. V and J calls and clone size are as listed in that table; D and trimming were resolved from the DNA. The sample contains some 190,000 clones, 80% to 90% of them found a single time. The ten most abundant clones make up over 2.5% of the sample.

Each collaborating institution followed its own protocols to collect whole blood in K2EDTA tubes. Collaborator samples were shipped for TCRbeta analysis as frozen whole blood, isolated PBMCs, or DNA extracted from either sample type. Concerning this clone: What this receptor recognizes is not known. Per-base qualities were not stored, and no clone one base away is much larger.

Sequenced input: peripheral blood. The source is a man in his sixties with acute or convalescent COVID-19. The chain is encoded by TRBV7-2 joined to TRBJ1-2; the D gene remains uncertain. The DNA sequence follows: TGTGCCAGCAGCTTAGTGTCAGGCAGCACTTTGGCTGGCTACACCTTC. Its translation reads: CASSLVSGSTLAGYTF.